Below, one T cell receptor (beta chain) is given with its context. Its matching antigen is unknown. Looked up from germline, CDR1 is MGHDK and CDR2 is SYGVNS. V trimming: 8 bases; J trimming: 5 bases; junction bases outside the gene matches: 7. The CDR3 totals 14 residues. The sample comes from a study of T cell clones after liver transplantation. At the level of the study: Without induction therapy, subjects received standard immunosuppression until 12-24 months post-transplant.

Study-level points and caveats: Low donor cell numbers restricted donor-reactive repertoire measurement in two subjects. Rather than being deleted, graft donor-reactive T cells may have moved into the graft.

Data came from immunoSEQ multiplex PCR; TCRdb stores just in-frame clones and leaves some out. There are tens of thousands of clones in the sample; less than 85% occur only once, and 2.8% lies in the top ten. The receptor comes from a human patient who received a liver transplant. The graft donor may be the source of some T cells. The sample consisted of CD4+ T cells from blood, taken at the roughly 15-month timepoint. V usage is TRBV25-1 and J usage is TRBJ2-2; 8 bases agree with TRBD1. This CDR3 reads CASAGQGNTGELFF. The CDR3 DNA sequence: TGTGCCAGCGCCGGACAGGGCAATACCGGGGAGCTGTTTTTT.